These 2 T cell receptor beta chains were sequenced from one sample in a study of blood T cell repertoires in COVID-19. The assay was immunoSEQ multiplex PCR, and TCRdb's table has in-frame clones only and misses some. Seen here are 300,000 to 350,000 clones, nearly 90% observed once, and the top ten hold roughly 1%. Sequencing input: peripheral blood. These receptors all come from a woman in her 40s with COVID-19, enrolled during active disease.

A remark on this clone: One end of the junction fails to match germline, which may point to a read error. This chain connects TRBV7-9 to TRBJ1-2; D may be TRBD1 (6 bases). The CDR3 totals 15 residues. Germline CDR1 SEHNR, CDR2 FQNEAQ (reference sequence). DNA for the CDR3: TGTGCCAGCAGCATTTGGACAGTAACTAACGATGGCTACACCTTC. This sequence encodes CASSIWTVTNDGYTF. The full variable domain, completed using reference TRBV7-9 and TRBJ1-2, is DTGVSQNPRHKITKRGQNVTFRCDPISEHNRLYWYRQTLGQGPEFLTYFQNEAQLEKSRLLSDRFSAERPKGSFSTLEIQRTEQGDSAMYLCASSIWTVTNDGYTFGSGTRLTVV.

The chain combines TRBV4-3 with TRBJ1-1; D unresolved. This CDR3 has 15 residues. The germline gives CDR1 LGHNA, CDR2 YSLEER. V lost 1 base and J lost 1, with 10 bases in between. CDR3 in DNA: TGCGCCAGCAGCCAAGCGGGATTCGGGAACACTGAAGCTTTCTTT. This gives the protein CASSQAGFGNTEAFF.